This TCR beta chain was sequenced for a study of cytomegalovirus exposure and HLA in healthy donors. As for the study in general: From donors who were HLA-typed, an early data release held 81 million or so unique TCRs. Study-level results: There were some 150 TCR beta chains listed as cytomegalovirus-associated.

The germline gives CDR1 SQVTM, CDR2 ANQGSEA. Deletions cut 3 bases from V and 6 bases from J, with 17 bases between. This CDR3 contains 14 residues. Participants comprised healthy donors of bone marrow. Points on this clone: Its specificity is not known.

A multiplex PCR was run with 60 Vbeta primers and 13 Jbeta primers. Data came from immunoSEQ multiplex PCR; TCRdb stores just in-frame clones and leaves some out. Here the sample spans roughly 150,000 clones, 75% to 90% being singletons. Sequencing was done on a sample of PBMCs. This chain uses TRBV29-1 with TRBJ1-2; possible D gene TRBD1, 6 bases. The TCR comes from a girl aged 2-10 years in good health and CMV-seropositive. The CDR3 loop is CSVEGGLATNGYTF. The CDR3 nucleotides read TGCAGCGTTGAGGGGGGGCTCGCTACGAATGGCTACACCTTC.